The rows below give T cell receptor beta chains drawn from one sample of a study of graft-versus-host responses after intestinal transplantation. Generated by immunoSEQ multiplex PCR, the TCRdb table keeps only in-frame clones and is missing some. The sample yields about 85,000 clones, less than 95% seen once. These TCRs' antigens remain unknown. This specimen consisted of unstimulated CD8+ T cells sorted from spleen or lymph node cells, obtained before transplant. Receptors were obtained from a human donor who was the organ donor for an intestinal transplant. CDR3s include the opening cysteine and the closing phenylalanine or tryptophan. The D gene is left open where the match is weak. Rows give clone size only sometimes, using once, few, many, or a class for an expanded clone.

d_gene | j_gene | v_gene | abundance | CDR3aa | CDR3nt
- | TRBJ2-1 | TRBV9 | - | CASSLHSVDNEQFF | TGTGCCAGCAGCCTCCACTCCGTCGACAATGAGCAGTTCTTC
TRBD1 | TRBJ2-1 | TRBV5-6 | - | CASSPQGAIYNEQFF | TGTGCCAGCAGCCCACAGGGGGCAATCTACAATGAGCAGTTCTTC
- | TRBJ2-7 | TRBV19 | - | CASSIVETAEQYF | TGTGCCAGTAGTATAGTCGAGACCGCCGAGCAGTACTTC
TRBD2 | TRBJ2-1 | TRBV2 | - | CASKISGVYNEQFF | TGTGCCAGCAAAATTAGCGGGGTGTACAATGAGCAGTTCTTC
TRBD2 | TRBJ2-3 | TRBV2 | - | CASSKLAGTLPMFTQYF | TGTGCCAGCAGCAAACTAGCGGGAACCCTCCCCATGTTTACGCAGTATTTT
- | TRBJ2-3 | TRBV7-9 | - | CASSFPLSTDTQYF | TGTGCCAGCAGCTTCCCGCTTAGCACAGATACGCAGTATTTT
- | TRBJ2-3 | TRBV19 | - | CASNGGRTDTQYF | TGTGCCAGTAATGGCGGAAGAACAGATACGCAGTATTTT
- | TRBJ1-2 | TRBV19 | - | CASSMLVINYGYTF | TGTGCCAGTAGTATGCTGGTAATTAACTATGGCTACACCTTC
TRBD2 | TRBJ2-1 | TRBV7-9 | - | CASSLMSASGGNEQFF | TGTGCCAGCAGCTTAATGTCGGCTAGCGGGGGGAATGAGCAGTTCTTC
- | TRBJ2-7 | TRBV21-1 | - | CASSKPRVPNCEQYF | TGTGCCAGCAGCAAGCCGCGGGTTCCCAATTGCGAGCAGTACTTC
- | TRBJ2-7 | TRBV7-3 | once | CASSFSQGYEQYF | TGTGCCAGCAGCTTCAGTCAGGGCTACGAGCAGTACTTC
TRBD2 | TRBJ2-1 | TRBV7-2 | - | CASSPEPGLAYHNEQFF | TGTGCCAGCAGCCCTGAACCGGGACTAGCGTATCACAATGAGCAGTTCTTC
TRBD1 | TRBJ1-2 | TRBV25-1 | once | CASSDLPSGTGDHGYTF | TGTGCCAGCAGTGATTTGCCCTCCGGGACAGGGGATCACGGCTACACCTTC
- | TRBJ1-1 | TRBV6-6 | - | CASSYSPPPVNTEAFF | TGTGCCAGCAGTTACTCCCCTCCGCCGGTGAACACTGAAGCTTTCTTT
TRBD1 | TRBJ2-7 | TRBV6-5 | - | CASSYSGQLPYEQYF | TGTGCCAGCAGTTATTCGGGACAGCTACCCTACGAGCAGTACTTC
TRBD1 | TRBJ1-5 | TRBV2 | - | CASSVHRDRGQPQHF | TGTGCCAGCAGTGTTCATCGGGACAGGGGTCAGCCCCAGCATTTT
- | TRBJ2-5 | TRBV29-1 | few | CSGRVVGGLETQYF | TGCAGCGGGCGTGTTGTGGGGGGGCTTGAGACCCAGTACTTC
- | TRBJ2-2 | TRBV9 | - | CASSKTGTGATGELFF | TGTGCCAGCAGCAAGACCGGGACTGGGGCCACCGGGGAGCTGTTTTTT
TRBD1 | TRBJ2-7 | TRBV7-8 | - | CASSGGTGSYEQYF | TGTGCCAGCAGCGGCGGGACAGGGTCCTACGAGCAGTACTTC
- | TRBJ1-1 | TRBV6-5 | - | CASSVRDGITEAFF | TGTGCCAGCAGTGTCAGGGACGGAATAACTGAAGCTTTCTTT
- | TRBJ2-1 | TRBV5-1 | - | CASSLAGAALWNEQFF | TGCGCCAGCAGCTTGGCCGGGGCAGCCCTCTGGAATGAGCAGTTCTTC
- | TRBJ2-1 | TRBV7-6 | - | CASSIDSYNEQFF | TGTGCCAGCAGCATCGACAGCTACAATGAGCAGTTCTTC
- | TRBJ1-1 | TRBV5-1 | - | CASGRRVMNTEAFF | TGCGCCAGCGGGCGTCGGGTCATGAACACTGAAGCTTTCTTT
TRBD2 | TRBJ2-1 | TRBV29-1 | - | CSVAGLAASFDEQFF | TGCAGCGTTGCAGGGCTAGCGGCCTCTTTTGATGAGCAGTTCTTC
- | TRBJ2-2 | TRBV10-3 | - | CAISGPPDTRTGELFF | TGTGCCATCAGTGGTCCGCCGGACACACGAACCGGGGAGCTGTTTTTT
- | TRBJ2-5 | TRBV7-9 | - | CASSPVRGSQRETQYF | TGTGCCAGCAGCCCCGTGCGCGGGTCGCAGCGAGAGACCCAGTACTTC
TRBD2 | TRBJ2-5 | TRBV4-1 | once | CASTAQREYAETQYF | TGTGCCAGCACGGCACAGCGGGAGTATGCGGAGACCCAGTACTTC
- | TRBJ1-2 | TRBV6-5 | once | CASSPGEGRNYGYTF | TGTGCCAGCAGCCCCGGGGAGGGGAGGAACTATGGCTACACCTTC
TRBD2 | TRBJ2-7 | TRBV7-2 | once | CASSLGLAGGPSNEQYF | TGTGCCAGCAGCTTAGGCCTAGCGGGAGGGCCCAGCAACGAGCAGTACTTC
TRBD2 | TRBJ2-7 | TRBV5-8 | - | CASSFGGDGYEQYF | TGTGCCAGCAGCTTTGGGGGGGACGGCTACGAGCAGTACTTC
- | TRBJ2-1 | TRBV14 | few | CASSRTQLWGEQFF | TGTGCCAGCAGCCGCACGCAACTGTGGGGTGAGCAGTTCTTC
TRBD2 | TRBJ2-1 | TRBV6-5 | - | CASYPSSGRSGEQFF | TGTGCCAGCTATCCATCTAGCGGGAGATCCGGGGAGCAGTTCTTC
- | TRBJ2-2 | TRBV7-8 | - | CASRGNTGELFF | TGTGCCAGCCGGGGGAACACCGGGGAGCTGTTTTTT
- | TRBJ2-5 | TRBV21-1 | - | CQSREETQYF | TGTCAAAGCCGCGAAGAGACCCAGTACTTC
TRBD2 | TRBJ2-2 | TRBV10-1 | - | CASSEGTSGDAGELFF | TGCGCCAGCAGTGAGGGGACTAGCGGGGACGCCGGGGAGCTGTTTTTT
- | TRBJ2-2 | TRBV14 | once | CASSQASPWLSSNTGELFF | TGTGCCAGCAGCCAGGCCTCCCCGTGGCTTAGCTCTAACACCGGGGAGCTGTTTTTT
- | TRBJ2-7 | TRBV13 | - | CASSLEASYEQYF | TGTGCCAGCAGCTTAGAGGCTTCCTACGAGCAGTACTTC
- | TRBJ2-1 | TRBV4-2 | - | CASSQDADSYNEQFF | TGTGCCAGCAGCCAGGACGCAGACTCCTACAATGAGCAGTTCTTC
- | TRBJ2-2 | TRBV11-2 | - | CASSLVLPGELFF | TGTGCCAGCAGCCTCGTGCTCCCCGGGGAGCTGTTTTTT
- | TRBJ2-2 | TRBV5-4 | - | CASRGGPITPNTGELFF | TGTGCCAGCAGAGGGGGGCCTATTACTCCGAACACCGGGGAGCTGTTTTTT
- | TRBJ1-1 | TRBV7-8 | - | CASSLEGLSGRSNTEAFF | TGTGCCAGCAGCTTAGAGGGGCTATCGGGCAGATCGAACACTGAAGCTTTCTTT
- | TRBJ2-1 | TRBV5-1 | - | CASSVGDNNEQFF | TGCGCCAGCAGCGTCGGGGACAACAATGAGCAGTTCTTC
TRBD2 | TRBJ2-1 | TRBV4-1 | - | CASSLPERGWYNEQFF | TGCGCCAGCAGCCTCCCTGAGCGGGGGTGGTACAATGAGCAGTTCTTC
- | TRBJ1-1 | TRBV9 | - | CASSVGRGGTTEAFF | TGTGCCAGCAGCGTAGGTCGGGGAGGGACCACTGAAGCTTTCTTT
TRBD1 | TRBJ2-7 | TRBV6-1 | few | CASSGGQGGTYEQYF | TGTGCCAGCAGCGGGGGACAGGGGGGCACCTACGAGCAGTACTTC